The 31 T cell receptor beta chains given below trace back to one sample, sequenced in a study of blood T cells in healthy people across ages. A sample-barcoded 5' primer and a J-beta primer mix were used in a second PCR of about 7 to 12 cycles. TCRdb analysed the 5' RACE reads with MiXCR anew, one entry per CDR3 protein. The table includes some 1.5 million distinct CDR3 sequences, 42% detected once. Sequencing was done on a sample of blood. These receptors were obtained from a woman aged 18 to 35 in good health.

V is TRBV6-1 and J is TRBJ1-5; D is undetermined. The CDR3 contains 16 residues. Trimming left V 4 bases short and J 0 bases short, with 13 bases between. Germline CDR1 and CDR2: MNHNS and SASEGT. CDR3 loop: CASSVWWGSSNQPQHF. The CDR3 coding sequence is TGTGCCAGCAGTGTTTGGTGGGGAAGTAGCAATCAGCCCCAGCATTTT.

This clonotype was recorded a few times. V is TRBV20-1 and J is TRBJ1-5; D is uncertain. The CDR3 sequence is 12 residues long. The germline V and J ends were trimmed by 1 base and 7 bases, with 8 bases remaining between them. Germline values: CDR1 DFQATT, CDR2 SNEGSKA (reference sequence). CDR3 coding DNA: TGCAGTGCTAGAGGAATGGAACAGCCCCAGCATTTT. Its translation: CSARGMEQPQHF.

The chain employs TRBV6-1 and TRBJ2-1; D remains unclear. The CDR3 loop spans 11 amino acids. The germline CDR1 and CDR2 sequences are MNHNS and SASEGT. Trimming pared 8 bases from V and 4 bases from J, leaving 6 bases between. DNA of the CDR3: TGTGCCAGCGTGGAGTACAATGAGCAGTTCTTC. It yields the protein CASVEYNEQFF.

CDR3 DNA: TGTGCCAGCAGCGACCAGGGACTAGCACTTAATGAGCAGTACTTC. Amino acid sequence: CASSDQGLALNEQYF. This rearrangement joins TRBV7-2 to TRBJ2-7, with 9 bases that match TRBD2. There are 15 residues in the CDR3. Germline lookup yields CDR1 SGHTA and CDR2 FQGNSA. J gave up 7 bases and V 5 bases, and 12 bases lay outside the gene matches. Full variable domain (remainder filled in from reference TRBV7-2 and TRBJ2-7): GAGVSQSPSNKVTEKGKDVELRCDPISGHTALYWYRQSLGQGLEFLIYFQGNSAPDKSGLPSDRFSAERTGGSVSTLTIQRTQQEDSAVYLCASSDQGLALNEQYFGPGTRLTVT.

The rearrangement uses TRBV5-1 and TRBJ1-6, with 7 bases identical to TRBD1. This CDR3 spans 16 amino acids. With 4 bases clipped from V and 0 bases from J, the junction kept 4 bases outside the gene matches. Per germline, CDR1 SGHRS and CDR2 YFSETQ. The CDR3: CASSDYRGSYNSPLHF. The DNA of the CDR3 is TGCGCCAGCAGCGATTACAGGGGCTCCTATAATTCACCCCTCCACTTT.

CDR3 nucleotide sequence: TGCAGTGCTAGAGATCTGGGTGGTAGCGGGAATGGTGGCACCGGGGAGCTGTTTTTT. It is translated as CSARDLGGSGNGGTGELFF. The chain carries TRBV20-1 and TRBJ2-2; TRBD2 aligns across 8 bases. CDR1 and CDR2 (germline): DFQATT, SNEGSKA (reference sequence). Trimming at V came to 0 bases and at J to 4 bases, leaving 16 bases not matched to a gene. The CDR3 runs 19 residues.

This clonotype was detected many times. This rearrangement joins TRBV4-3 to TRBJ2-7; 10 nucleotides match TRBD1. The CDR3 is 14 residues long. The ends lost 4 bases at V and 3 bases at J; junction bases unmatched: 3. From germline, CDR1 is LGHNA and CDR2 YSLEER. Here the CDR3 DNA reads TGCGCCAGCAGCCTGGACAGGGGGAACTACGAGCAGTACTTC. As protein: CASSLDRGNYEQYF.

This clonotype showed up just a few times. The CDR3: CSADRDTSEKLFF. The CDR3 DNA follows: TGCAGTGCTGACCGGGACACCTCTGAGAAACTGTTTTTT. The chain is built from TRBV20-1 and TRBJ1-4; maybe TRBD1 (6 bases). V shed 5 bases and J shed 11 bases, with 18 bases lying between them. Germline CDR1 is DFQATT and CDR2 is SNEGSKA (reference sequence). The CDR3 length is 13 residues.

A remark on this clonotype: A much larger clone is a single base away; this may be a read error. The chain carries TRBV28 and TRBJ2-1; D may be TRBD2 (6 bases). V was clipped by 6 bases and J by 0 bases, with 12 bases between them. This CDR3 region has 15 residues. Germline lookup yields CDR1 MDHEN and CDR2 SYDVKM. CDR3 amino acids: CASSVVEGSYNEQFF. In DNA form, the CDR3 reads TGTGCCAGCAGCGTAGTGGAGGGCTCCTACAATGAGCAGTTCTTC.

This clonotype was seen a handful of times. This chain links TRBV7-9 with TRBJ2-7, with no clear D. Germline-derived CDR1 and CDR2 are SEHNR and FQNEAQ (reference sequence). The V end lost 10 bases, the J end lost 2 bases, and 15 bases lay between the germline ends. There are 13 residues in the CDR3. The CDR3 coding sequence is TGTGCCACCCGACCCGTCCCGACCTACGAGCAGTACTTC. Its translation is CATRPVPTYEQYF.

This clonotype was detected only a few times. The chain has TRBV30 and TRBJ1-2; D is possibly TRBD1 (5 bases). V was clipped by 0 bases and J by 8 bases, with 13 bases between them. Germline V gene data show CDR1 as GTSNPN and CDR2 as SVGIG (reference sequence). There are 13 residues in the CDR3. CDR3 sequence: CAWSVSGAAGYTF. CDR3 in DNA: TGTGCCTGGAGTGTATCCGGGGCGGCAGGCTACACCTTC.

This clonotype was found a few times. This chain links TRBV6-2 or TRBV6-3 with TRBJ2-7; weak D call: TRBD2 (6 bases). Germline CDR1 MNHEY, CDR2 SVGEGT. Trimming pared 4 bases from V and 0 bases from J, leaving 10 bases between. The CDR3 has 14 residues. CDR3 protein: CASSSLAYSYEQYF. The CDR3 nucleotides are TGTGCCAGCAGTTCGCTAGCGTACTCCTACGAGCAGTACTTC.

The chain joins TRBV29-1 to TRBJ1-1; possible D gene TRBD1, 5 bases. Germline CDR1 is SQVTM and CDR2 is ANQGSEA. The germline V and J ends were trimmed by 5 bases and 7 bases, with 8 bases remaining between them. The CDR3 runs 10 residues. The DNA for the CDR3 is TGCAGCGTTCACGACAGTGAAGCTTTCTTT. Translation gives CSVHDSEAFF.

This clonotype was seen only a few times. The chain carries TRBV10-3 and TRBJ2-1; 8 bases are a match to TRBD2. CDR1 and CDR2 (germline): ENHRY, SYGVKD. The CDR3 extends over 16 amino acids. The junction had 9 bases not matched to a gene; V was cut back by 3 bases and J by 5 bases. CDR3 sequence: CAISDTGTRGNNEQFF. The CDR3 DNA follows: TGTGCCATCAGTGATACCGGGACTAGGGGAAACAATGAGCAGTTCTTC.

In its sample, this clonotype was seen a few times. CDR3 sequence (DNA): TGTGCCAGCTCACCCAGCGGGAGGGACTCCTACGAGCAGTACTTC. Amino acids: CASSPSGRDSYEQYF. This rearrangement joins TRBV18 to TRBJ2-7, with 10 bases that match TRBD2. The CDR3 contains 15 residues. J lost 0 bases, V lost 3 bases, and 2 bases had no gene match. CDR1 and CDR2 from the germline V gene are KGHSH and LQKENI.

This rearrangement joins TRBV29-1 to TRBJ2-4; D ambiguous. The DNA end favors TRBJ2-7, so the J call may be wrong. Germline V lookup: CDR1 SQVTM, CDR2 ANQGSEA. This CDR3 has 13 amino acids. CDR3 sequence reads: CSAALGEGYEQYF. CDR3 nucleotides: TGCAGCGCCGCTTTGGGCGAAGGCTACGAGCAGTACTTC.

This chain connects TRBV3-1 to TRBJ2-1; 9 bases line up with TRBD2. The CDR3 totals 13 residues. Germline CDR1 and CDR2: LGHDT and YNNKEL (reference sequence). V dropped 3 bases and J dropped 10; count of bases not matched to a gene: 4. The CDR3 region is CASSHASGTEQFF. The CDR3 DNA follows: TGTGCCAGCAGCCATGCTAGCGGGACCGAGCAGTTCTTC.

V and J are TRBV9 and TRBJ2-7; D could derive from TRBD1 or TRBD2 (6 bases each). The J call may be in error: the DNA end matches TRBJ2-5 better. CDR1 is SGDLS, CDR2 YYNGEE, per germline. The CDR3 spans 15 residues. CDR3 sequence (DNA): TGTGCCAGCAGCGCGACCGGGGGCCCGAGAGAGACCCAGTACTTC. This sequence encodes CASSATGGPRETQYF.

This chain connects TRBV6-2 or TRBV6-3 to TRBJ2-1, with D perhaps TRBD1 or TRBD2 (5 bases each). V lost 5 bases to trimming and J lost 5 bases, with 25 bases between them. Germline V gene data show CDR1 as MNHEY and CDR2 as SVGEGT. The CDR3 contains 18 residues. The DNA of the CDR3 is TGTGCCAGCAGTCGTGGGTTTAAAGGGGACGGCCAGGACAATGAGCAGTTCTTC. This codes for CASSRGFKGDGQDNEQFF.

The chain couples TRBV4-3 to TRBJ2-5; D is undetermined. V was trimmed by 1 base and J by 11 bases, leaving 20 bases between them. Germline lookup yields CDR1 LGHNA and CDR2 YSLEER. The CDR3 contains 15 residues. As DNA, the CDR3 is TGCGCCAGCAGCCAAGGTGAAGGGCTGGGGAATGAGCAGTACTTC. Translation gives CASSQGEGLGNEQYF.

The chain couples TRBV20-1 to TRBJ2-3, with 8 positions matching TRBD2. V dropped 0 bases and J dropped 0; count of bases not matched to a gene: 2. The V gene's germline CDR1 is DFQATT and CDR2 SNEGSKA (reference sequence). The CDR3 contains 15 residues. The CDR3 is CSARDSGTSTDTQYF. The CDR3 nucleotides read TGCAGTGCTAGAGATAGCGGGACCAGCACAGATACGCAGTATTTT.

The chain recombines TRBV6-1 with TRBJ2-3; TRBD2 matches 7 bases. The CDR3 is 15 amino acids. Germline-derived CDR1 and CDR2 are MNHNS and SASEGT. The trim removed 7 bases at V and 5 bases at J, leaving 12 bases unmatched. The CDR3 here is CASKTGTTNIDTQYF. The CDR3 nucleotides are TGTGCCAGCAAAACCGGGACTACGAACATAGATACGCAGTATTTT.

The V gene is TRBV7-3, the J gene TRBJ2-3, with D maybe TRBD2 (7 bases). The ends were cut back, 5 bases at V and 3 bases at J, with 15 bases in the middle. The CDR3 contains 15 residues. CDR1 is SGHTA and CDR2 is FQGTGA in the germline V gene. The CDR3 DNA follows: TGTGCCAGCAGCGACATCGCGGGGGCTACAGATACGCAGTATTTT. This codes for CASSDIAGATDTQYF.

About this clonotype itself: Compared with germline, one end of the junction differs, possibly owing to a read error. The chain is built from TRBV20-1 and TRBJ2-7; D is tentatively TRBD1 or TRBD2 (6 bases each). CDR1 is DFQATT, CDR2 SNEGSKA, per germline (reference sequence). The CDR3 covers 13 residues. CDR3 DNA sequence: TGCAGTGCCCTCCCCGGGGGCTCCTACAAGCAGTACTTC. Protein sequence: CSALPGGSYKQYF.

The rearrangement links TRBV7-9 to TRBJ2-4; 8 bases map to TRBD1. This CDR3 is 15 amino acids long. J lost 7 bases, V lost 1 base, and 6 bases had no gene match. The V gene's germline CDR1 is SEHNR and CDR2 FQNEAQ (reference sequence). CDR3 DNA sequence: TGTGCCAGCAGCTTAGTTCGGACAGGGTGGAACATTCAGTACTTC. Translating it yields CASSLVRTGWNIQYF.

The gene calls are TRBV4-2 and TRBJ2-4; 7 nucleotides align to TRBD1. V gave up 0 bases and J gave up 1 base; unmatched junction bases: 12. Per germline, CDR1 LGHNA and CDR2 YNFKEQ. The CDR3 sequence is 19 residues long. The CDR3 sequence: CASSQEWTGGLHAKNIQYF. The CDR3 DNA reads as TGTGCCAGCAGCCAAGAGTGGACAGGCGGACTGCATGCCAAAAACATTCAGTACTTC.

This clonotype was found a few times. The junction does not match germline at one end; this may be a read error. Here the CDR3 DNA reads TGTGCCAGTAGCCGAGAGGCAGGGCGATCCTCCTACGAGCAGTACTTC. It specifies CASSREAGRSSYEQYF. The J gene is TRBJ2-7, the V gene TRBV4-2, with a tentative D call TRBD1 (5 bases). Germline CDR1 is LGHNA and CDR2 is YNFKEQ. The CDR3 is 16 residues long.

This clonotype turned up a few times. The rearrangement links TRBV7-3 to TRBJ2-3; tentatively, D is TRBD2 (6 bases). The CDR3 spans 15 residues. Trimming shortened V by 5 bases and J by 2 bases, and 14 bases separated the two germline ends. Germline CDR1 reads SGHTA; CDR2 reads FQGTGA. As DNA, the CDR3 is TGTGCCAGCAGCGAGAGCGGGTCGTTCACAGATACGCAGTATTTT. Residues: CASSESGSFTDTQYF.

The chain has TRBV2 and TRBJ2-4; possibly TRBD1 for D (6 bases). The J call may be faulty, since TRBJ2-7 better matches the DNA end. Looked up from germline, CDR1 is SNHLY and CDR2 is FYNNEI. CDR3 length equals 11 residues. In DNA form, the CDR3 reads TGTGCCAGCAGTCACAGGGCCGAGCAGTACTTC. It yields the protein CASSHRAEQYF.

This clonotype was seen more than once but under ten times. The chain combines TRBV6-2 or TRBV6-3 with TRBJ2-7, with no clear D. V lost 5 bases to trimming and J lost 2 bases, with 16 bases between them. The CDR3 is 15 residues long. Per germline, CDR1 MNHEY and CDR2 SVGEGT. The CDR3 DNA is TGTGCCAGCAGTACCCACTCTGACCCAACCTACGAGCAGTACTTC. Amino acids: CASSTHSDPTYEQYF.

CDR3 protein: CSVLRGPNTEAFF. The CDR3 DNA follows: TGCAGCGTTCTCAGGGGCCCGAACACTGAAGCTTTCTTT. The rearrangement links TRBV29-1 to TRBJ1-1; tentative D call: TRBD1 (6 bases). The CDR3 extends over 13 amino acids. The germline V and J ends were trimmed by 5 bases and 1 base, with 11 bases remaining between them. In germline, CDR1 is SQVTM, CDR2 ANQGSEA. Based on the CDR3 plus reference TRBV29-1 and TRBJ1-1, the full variable domain is SAVISQKPSRDICQRGTSLTIQCQVDSQVTMMFWYRQQPGQSLTLIATANQGSEATYESGFVIDKFPISRPNLTFSTLTVSNMSPEDSSIYLCSVLRGPNTEAFFGQGTRLTVV.